This T cell receptor (beta chain) was obtained from a study of blood T cell repertoires in COVID-19. Study overall: There were acute and convalescent COVID-19 samples, and they came from the United States, Italy and Spain. Sample material is recorded as cDNA or gDNA derived from T cells, B-cell-depleted T cells, or PBMCs.

This CDR3 spans 13 amino acids. Deletions cut 4 bases from V and 8 bases from J, with 12 bases between. Germline V gene sequence: CDR1 SGHNT, CDR2 YYREEE (reference sequence). Generated by immunoSEQ multiplex PCR, the TCRdb table keeps only in-frame clones and is missing some. The data show roughly 290,000 clones, around 89% seen once. This clonotype was obtained from a young man with acute or convalescent COVID-19. Sequencing used peripheral blood. The J gene is TRBJ1-4, the V gene TRBV5-4; a possible D gene is TRBD1 (6 bases). CDR3 nucleotides: TGTGCCAGCAGCGGCGGACAGAAGGAAAAACTGTTTTTT. This encodes CASSGGQKEKLFF.